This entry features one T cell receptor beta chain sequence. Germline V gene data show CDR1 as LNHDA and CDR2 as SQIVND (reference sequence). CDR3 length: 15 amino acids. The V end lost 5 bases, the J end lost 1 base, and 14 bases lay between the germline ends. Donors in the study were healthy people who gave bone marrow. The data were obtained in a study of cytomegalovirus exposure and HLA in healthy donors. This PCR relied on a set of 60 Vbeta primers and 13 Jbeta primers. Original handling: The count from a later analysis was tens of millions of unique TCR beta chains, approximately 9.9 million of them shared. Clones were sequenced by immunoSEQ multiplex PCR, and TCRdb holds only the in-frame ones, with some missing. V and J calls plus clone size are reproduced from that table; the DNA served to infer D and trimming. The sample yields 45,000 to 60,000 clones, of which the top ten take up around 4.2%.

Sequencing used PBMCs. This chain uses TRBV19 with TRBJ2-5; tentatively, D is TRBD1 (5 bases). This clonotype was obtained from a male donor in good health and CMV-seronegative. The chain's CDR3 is CASSGVQGAQETQYF. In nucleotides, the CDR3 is TGTGCCAGTAGTGGGGTCCAAGGGGCCCAAGAGACCCAGTACTTC.